This is a list of T cell receptor beta chains from one sample in a study of CD4 T cells in relation to SARS-CoV-2 and coronaviruses. No cognate antigen is known for these TCRs. Method: immunoSEQ multiplex PCR; TCRdb's copy keeps in-frame clones and lacks some. The sample includes around 18,000 clones, over 65% of them seen just once. The sample comprised CD4+ T cells from PBMCs, cultured in vitro. These receptors came from a human donor in good health. CDR3s include the opening cysteine and the closing phenylalanine or tryptophan. Fields, in order: J gene, clone size, V gene, D gene, CDR3 protein, CDR3 DNA. D genes are given only for firm matches. Clone size, where shown, is once, few, many, or a class for clones that have expanded.

j_call: TRBJ2-4; clone_size: -; v_call: TRBV15; d_call: -; cdr3_aa: CATAEGPAKNIQYF; cdr3_nt: TGTGCCACCGCTGAGGGGCCTGCCAAAAACATTCAGTACTTC
j_call: TRBJ1-1; clone_size: -; v_call: TRBV18; d_call: -; cdr3_aa: CASSPSQNTEAFF; cdr3_nt: TGTGCCAGCTCACCCTCTCAGAACACTGAAGCTTTCTTT
j_call: TRBJ2-7; clone_size: -; v_call: TRBV9; d_call: -; cdr3_aa: CASSVQGRGTYEQYF; cdr3_nt: TGTGCCAGCAGCGTCCAGGGGCGGGGCACCTACGAGCAGTACTTC
j_call: TRBJ1-4; clone_size: few; v_call: TRBV5-1; d_call: TRBD1; cdr3_aa: CASSLAQGAGEKLFF; cdr3_nt: TGCGCCAGCAGCTTGGCCCAGGGGGCTGGCGAAAAACTGTTTTTT
j_call: TRBJ1-6; clone_size: few; v_call: TRBV5-1; d_call: TRBD1; cdr3_aa: CASSRQGSGSPLHF; cdr3_nt: TGCGCCAGCAGTCGACAGGGGTCGGGTTCACCCCTCCACTTT
j_call: TRBJ1-5; clone_size: few; v_call: TRBV19; d_call: -; cdr3_aa: CASRDRGQPQHF; cdr3_nt: TGTGCCAGTAGGGATAGGGGCCAGCCCCAGCATTTT
j_call: TRBJ2-7; clone_size: -; v_call: TRBV30; d_call: TRBD2; cdr3_aa: CAWTPFSGTFYEQYF; cdr3_nt: TGTGCCTGGACCCCTTTTAGCGGGACTTTCTACGAGCAGTACTTC
j_call: TRBJ1-2; clone_size: -; v_call: TRBV14; d_call: -; cdr3_aa: CASSQLLDGYGYTF; cdr3_nt: TGTGCCAGCAGCCAACTACTCGACGGCTATGGCTACACCTTC
j_call: TRBJ2-3; clone_size: -; v_call: TRBV6-4; d_call: -; cdr3_aa: CASSDGVGITDTQYF; cdr3_nt: TGTGCCAGCAGTGATGGGGTAGGAATCACAGATACGCAGTATTTT
j_call: TRBJ1-1; clone_size: -; v_call: TRBV5-1; d_call: -; cdr3_aa: CASSLEPTGRGTEAFF; cdr3_nt: TGCGCCAGCAGCTTGGAACCGACAGGTCGCGGCACTGAAGCTTTCTTT
j_call: TRBJ1-3; clone_size: -; v_call: TRBV5-4; d_call: -; cdr3_aa: CASSLDQRGGNTIYF; cdr3_nt: TGTGCCAGCAGCTTGGATCAGCGTGGAGGAAACACCATATATTTT
j_call: TRBJ1-5; clone_size: -; v_call: TRBV5-1; d_call: -; cdr3_aa: CASSQTGGNQPQHF; cdr3_nt: TGCGCCAGCAGCCAGACAGGAGGTAATCAGCCCCAGCATTTT
j_call: TRBJ2-1; clone_size: -; v_call: TRBV9; d_call: TRBD2; cdr3_aa: CASSVGGTSGYNEQFF; cdr3_nt: TGTGCCAGCAGCGTAGGGGGGACTAGCGGTTACAATGAGCAGTTCTTC